This TCR beta chain was sequenced in a study of T cells in narcolepsy. In the study overall: Healthy controls were enrolled alongside patients with narcolepsy type 1 or type 2.

In regard to this clone: The antigen remains undetermined.

Clones were read by immunoSEQ multiplex PCR, and TCRdb kept only the in-frame ones, dropping some. Among under 35,000 clones listed, roughly 80% were seen once. Overall study findings and caveats: HCRT-specific and TRIB2-specific autoreactive clonotypes appeared among same-patient CSF and blood CD4+ clonotypes. In some patient and control memory CD4+ samples, autoreactive clones were absent.

This CDR3 contains 18 residues. With 8 bases removed from V and 2 bases from J, the gap between germline ends came to 25 bases. Germline lookup yields CDR1 MNHEY and CDR2 SMNVEV (reference sequence). Specimen: memory (CD45RA-) CD4+ T cells from blood. This sequence was found in a human donor in good health. The chain is built from TRBV27 and TRBJ2-1; D possibly uses TRBD1 or TRBD2 (6 bases each). The CDR3 loop reads CASEKRSGASPTYNEQFF. The CDR3 region has the DNA TGTGCCAGCGAAAAAAGGTCGGGGGCAAGTCCTACCTACAATGAGCAGTTCTTC.